This is a list of T cell receptor beta chains from one sample in a study of vaccination effects on CD4 cells after COVID-19. This table comes from immunoSEQ multiplex PCR, and its TCRdb copy is limited to in-frame clones, with some not included. The sample yields roughly 63,000 clones, about 78% seen once. Antigens of these TCRs are unknown. The material sequenced was CD4+ T cells from PBMCs cultured with HCoV-OC43 spike peptides, taken after COVID-19 vaccination. These receptors were collected from a human donor who received a COVID-19 vaccine. Both conserved end residues are part of each CDR3. Each record gives: D gene, J gene, clone size, V gene, CDR3 DNA, CDR3 protein. The D gene is left open where the match is weak. Clone size is given for some rows only: seen once, a few or many times, or a class if the clone is expanded.

-	TRBJ2-2	-	TRBV7-2	TGTGCCAGCAGCTCCCGTCCCTCGGGAGCCACGAACACCGGGGAGCTGTTTTTT	CASSSRPSGATNTGELFF
-	TRBJ1-1	-	TRBV10-3	TGTGCCATCAGTGAAGAGGACGGGAACACTGAAGCTTTCTTT	CAISEEDGNTEAFF
-	TRBJ2-5	-	TRBV10-3	TGTGCCATCAGTGAACGACAGCCACCCCTCCCGGAGACCCAGTACTTC	CAISERQPPLPETQYF
-	TRBJ2-2	-	TRBV9	TGTGCCAGCAGCGTCGCCCTAAACACCGGGGAGCTGTTTTTT	CASSVALNTGELFF
-	TRBJ2-4	-	TRBV29-1	TGCAGCGTTGATGGCCCGAACATTCAGTACTTC	CSVDGPNIQYF
-	TRBJ1-2	few	TRBV28	TGTGCCAGCAATTGGGGCAATAACTATGGCTACACCTTC	CASNWGNNYGYTF
TRBD1	TRBJ1-2	-	TRBV12-3/TRBV12-4	TGTGCCAGCAGGACAGGGGGCTCCTATGGCTACACCTTC	CASRTGGSYGYTF
TRBD1	TRBJ2-3	-	TRBV6-5	TGTGCCAGCAATCGGGACAGTTCATCCACAGATACGCAGTATTTT	CASNRDSSSTDTQYF
-	TRBJ1-1	-	TRBV6-2/TRBV6-3	TGTGCCAGCAGTTCAGGCCAGGGATTGAACACTGAAGCTTTCTTT	CASSSGQGLNTEAFF
-	TRBJ2-3	-	TRBV12-5	TGTGCTAGTGGTTTGGAGCAAGCCCTAGCGAATACAGATACGCAGTATTTT	CASGLEQALANTDTQYF
TRBD1	TRBJ1-4	-	TRBV9	TGTGCCAGCAGCCCGCGGACAGGGTATAATGAAAAACTGTTTTTT	CASSPRTGYNEKLFF
-	TRBJ2-5	-	TRBV27	TGTGCCAGCAGTTTCTCCCCGGGGGGCGGAGAGACCCAGTACTTC	CASSFSPGGGETQYF
TRBD1	TRBJ2-2	-	TRBV3-1/TRBV3-2	TGTGCCAGCAGCGGACAGGGGGTGGCCGGGGAGCTGTTTTTT	CASSGQGVAGELFF
TRBD2	TRBJ2-2	-	TRBV19	TGTGCCAGTAGTAGGCCGGGGGGGAACACCGGGGAGCTGTTTTTT	CASSRPGGNTGELFF
-	TRBJ2-3	once	TRBV7-3	TGTGCCAGCAGCTTCAAGGGGGGCCCAACAGATACGCAGTATTTT	CASSFKGGPTDTQYF
-	TRBJ1-3	-	TRBV30	TGTGCCTGGAGTCCAACGAGCTCTGGAAACACCATATATTTT	CAWSPTSSGNTIYF
-	TRBJ2-2	-	TRBV5-1	TGCGCCAGCCAAGAGTACACCGGGGAGCTGTTTTTT	CASQEYTGELFF
-	TRBJ1-2	-	TRBV4-1	TGCGCCAGCAGCCTAAGTAAATCTAACTATGGCTACACCTTC	CASSLSKSNYGYTF
TRBD1	TRBJ2-5	-	TRBV19	TGTGCCAGCCGGGACAGGGGGCCGAGGGAGACCCAGTACTTC	CASRDRGPRETQYF
-	TRBJ2-6	few	TRBV6-2/TRBV6-3	TGTGCCAGCAGCCCTGGGGGTGCTGGGGCCAACGTCCTGACTTTC	CASSPGGAGANVLTF
-	TRBJ2-1	-	TRBV15	TGTGCCACCAGCATCGGCAGGGGCAGCTCCTACAATGAGCAGTTCTTC	CATSIGRGSSYNEQFF
-	TRBJ1-3	-	TRBV11-2	TGTGCCAGCAGCTTAGGCCTGGAAGACACCATATATTTT	CASSLGLEDTIYF
-	TRBJ2-5	-	TRBV15	TGTGCCACCAGCAGAGATCAAAAACCTCCGGAGACCCAGTACTTC	CATSRDQKPPETQYF
-	TRBJ1-5	few	TRBV27	TGTGCCAGCAGCCAGGCTGCCGGATTGGCCCAGCATTTT	CASSQAAGLAQHF
-	TRBJ1-5	-	TRBV18	TGTGCCAGCTCACCAGACAGTTTGAGGCTAAAGCCCCAGCATTTT	CASSPDSLRLKPQHF
TRBD1	TRBJ2-1	-	TRBV7-3	TGTGCCAGCAGCTTAAATGGACAGGGAATCCTCAATGAGCAGTTCTTC	CASSLNGQGILNEQFF
TRBD1	TRBJ1-2	-	TRBV5-6	TGTGCCAGCAGCTTTTTTGACAGGGCCGGCTATGGCTACACCTTC	CASSFFDRAGYGYTF
TRBD2	TRBJ2-5	-	TRBV6-6	TGTGCCAGCAGCGTAGCGGAGCGGGGGTTGGCGGAGACCCAGTACTTC	CASSVAERGLAETQYF
-	TRBJ1-1	once	TRBV7-2	TGTGCCAGCAGCTTTGGACGCACGAACACTGAAGCTTTCTTT	CASSFGRTNTEAFF
TRBD1	TRBJ2-5	once	TRBV29-1	TGCAGCGTTGAGGGGACAGAAGAGACCCAGTACTTC	CSVEGTEETQYF
-	TRBJ1-5	few	TRBV19	TGTGCCAGTAGTATTAAGGGGTTGCAGCCCCAGCATTTT	CASSIKGLQPQHF
-	TRBJ2-3	-	TRBV10-1	TGCGCCAGCAGTGGACGGGGCCAAGGCACAGATACGCAGTATTTT	CASSGRGQGTDTQYF
TRBD1	TRBJ1-2	few	TRBV5-1	TGCGCCAGCAGCTTGACAGGGGCGTTAGCTAACTATGGCTACACCTTC	CASSLTGALANYGYTF
-	TRBJ1-2	-	TRBV5-1	TGCGCCAGCAGGTATGCAGGGGACTATGGCTACACCTTC	CASRYAGDYGYTF
-	TRBJ1-1	-	TRBV7-2	TGTGCCAGCAGCTTGGGCAGGGGGAACACTGAAGCTTTCTTT	CASSLGRGNTEAFF
TRBD1	TRBJ1-2	-	TRBV5-5	TGTGCCAGCAGTTTGGCCCGGGACAGAAACTATGGCTACACCTTC	CASSLARDRNYGYTF
-	TRBJ1-3	few	TRBV27	TGTGCCAGCAGTTTATCGCCCGGCTCTGGAAACACCATATATTTT	CASSLSPGSGNTIYF
-	TRBJ2-2	-	TRBV19	TGTGCCAGTAGTAGCCAGGGCGAAAATCGGGAGCTGTTTTTT	CASSSQGENRELFF
TRBD1	TRBJ2-3	-	TRBV2	TGTGCCAGCGACAGGGGCGCAGATACGCAGTATTTT	CASDRGADTQYF
-	TRBJ1-1	-	TRBV19	TGTGCCAGTAGTATACCGGGGGCGAACACTGAAGCTTTCTTT	CASSIPGANTEAFF
-	TRBJ1-6	-	TRBV9	TGTGCCAGCAGTCCCACAGGGAGCTCCTATAATTCACCCCTCCACTTT	CASSPTGSSYNSPLHF
-	TRBJ1-2	-	TRBV7-9	TGTGCCAGCAGCTCTATCAAGTATGGGACCGTCGGGGGCTACACCTTC	CASSSIKYGTVGGYTF
-	TRBJ2-5	-	TRBV18	TGTGCCAGCTCACCAAGGCCGGGTTCATCCGGAGAGACCCAGTACTTC	CASSPRPGSSGETQYF
-	TRBJ1-2	-	TRBV5-1	TGCGCCAGCAGCTTGGGGCAGGCGGACGCATATGGCTACACCTTC	CASSLGQADAYGYTF
-	TRBJ2-3	-	TRBV19	TGTGCCCCCTCTCGGGGTAGGTTTAACACAGATACGCAGTATTTT	CAPSRGRFNTDTQYF
-	TRBJ1-3	once	TRBV6-5	TGTGCCAGCAAACAGGATAACTCTGGAAACACCATATATTTT	CASKQDNSGNTIYF
TRBD2	TRBJ2-3	-	TRBV27	TGTGCCAGCAGTTTATACGGGGGGGCGCTTGCCACAGATACGCAGTATTTT	CASSLYGGALATDTQYF
TRBD1	TRBJ1-6	-	TRBV9	TGTGCCAGCAGCGATTACAGGGGGATTAGTAATTCACCCCTCCACTTT	CASSDYRGISNSPLHF
TRBD2	TRBJ2-1	-	TRBV19	TGTGCCAGTAGTATGGCCCCCGCGGGGGGCTCCTACAATGAGCAGTTCTTC	CASSMAPAGGSYNEQFF
TRBD1	TRBJ2-1	-	TRBV11-1	TGTGCCAGCAACCCCGGGACAGGGTTCTACAATGAGCAGTTCTTC	CASNPGTGFYNEQFF
TRBD1	TRBJ2-1	-	TRBV19	TGTGCCAGTAGTATACCGGGACAGGGTCCTTCCATCTACAATGAGCAGTTCTTC	CASSIPGQGPSIYNEQFF
TRBD2	TRBJ2-2	-	TRBV6-1	TGTGCCAGCAGTGGGCCCCCACTAGCGGGGGAGTACACCGGGGAGCTGTTTTTT	CASSGPPLAGEYTGELFF
-	TRBJ1-1	few	TRBV23-1	TGCGCCAGCAGCCAAAGGACAGAGAACACTGAAGCTTTCTTT	CASSQRTENTEAFF